The 7 T cell receptor beta chains given below trace back to one sample, sequenced in a study of blood T cell repertoires in COVID-19. Some clones are missing from TCRdb's copy, which holds only in-frame ones; the method was immunoSEQ multiplex PCR. The sample has 140,000 or so clones, 65% to 80% seen once; the top ten hold 3.5% to 4.5%. Sequences were obtained from peripheral blood. These receptors came from a man aged 55 to 69 with acute or convalescent COVID-19.

CDR3 amino acids: CASSWAGVDGGDTQYF. DNA of the CDR3: TGCGCCAGCAGCTGGGCGGGGGTCGACGGAGGAGATACGCAGTATTTT. The chain recombines TRBV5-1 with TRBJ2-3, with 7 nucleotides matching TRBD2. J lost 5 bases, V lost 3 bases, and 12 bases had no gene match. Germline assignment: CDR1 SGHRS and CDR2 YFSETQ. CDR3 length: 16 amino acids. Complete variable domain (other parts from reference TRBV5-1 and TRBJ2-3): KAGVTQTPRYLIKTRGQQVTLSCSPISGHRSVSWYQQTPGQGLQFLFEYFSETQRNKGNFPGRFSGRQFSNSRSEMNVSTLELGDSALYLCASSWAGVDGGDTQYFGPGTRLTVL.

J is TRBJ2-7 and V is TRBV19; D is undetermined. The V gene lost 3 bases and the J gene lost 0 bases, with 9 bases spanning the gap. The germline V gene encodes CDR1 LNHDA and CDR2 SQIVND (reference sequence). This CDR3 is built from 14 residues. The CDR3 reads CASSITMSSYEQYF. CDR3 nucleotides: TGTGCCAGTAGTATTACCATGAGCTCCTACGAGCAGTACTTC.

The chain joins TRBV3-1 (or the pseudogene TRBV3-2) to TRBJ2-1; 11 positions agree with TRBD2. V shed 1 base, J shed 6 bases, and the junction held 11 bases outside the gene matches. The CDR3 is 18 residues long. Germline loops: CDR1 LGHDT, CDR2 YNNKEL (reference sequence). In DNA form, the CDR3 reads TGTGCCAGCAGCCAAGTGATTAGCGGGAGGGCCTTGGTCAATGAGCAGTTCTTC. Its translation: CASSQVISGRALVNEQFF.

This clone was observed a few times. The rearrangement joins TRBV6-5 to TRBJ2-2, with TRBD1 as a possible D gene (6 bases). Trimming shortened V by 6 bases and J by 0 bases, and 11 bases separated the two germline ends. The CDR3 extends over 15 amino acids. Germline-derived CDR1 and CDR2 are MNHEY and SVGAGI. Written as DNA, the CDR3 is TGTGCCAGCAGACGGACAGACGCGAACACCGGGGAGCTGTTTTTT. Translated: CASRRTDANTGELFF.

The chain uses TRBV6-5 and TRBJ2-3; 11 bases are a match to TRBD1. Per germline, CDR1 MNHEY and CDR2 SVGAGI. Trimming took 7 bases from V and 2 from J; bases not matched to a gene: 5. The CDR3 has 15 residues. The CDR3 spells CASKKGQGATDTQYF. The DNA for the CDR3 is TGTGCCAGCAAAAAAGGACAGGGGGCCACAGATACGCAGTATTTT.

This clone was counted a few times. The V gene is TRBV19, the J gene TRBJ2-7; TRBD1 aligns across 7 bases. Losses at the gene ends were 4 bases for V and 2 bases for J; bases not matched to a gene: 11. This CDR3 is 16 amino acids long. CDR1 LNHDA and CDR2 SQIVND come from the germline V gene (reference sequence). The CDR3 DNA reads TGTGCCAGTAGTACAAGACAGGGCCTCTTCGCCTACGAGCAGTACTTC. Residues: CASSTRQGLFAYEQYF.

The gene calls are TRBV7-3 and TRBJ2-2, with TRBD2 matching over 11 bases. V shed 4 bases, J shed 7 bases, and the junction held 8 bases outside the gene matches. The CDR3 totals 16 residues. CDR1 and CDR2 (germline): SGHTA, FQGTGA. The CDR3 region has the DNA TGTGCCAGCAGCTCCGTAGCGGGAGGGCTCGTCGGGGAGCTGTTTTTT. Its protein product is CASSSVAGGLVGELFF.